The rows below give T cell receptor beta chains drawn from one sample of a study of technical replicates of blood from a few donors. The table came from immunoSEQ multiplex PCR; TCRdb's copy has only in-frame clones and leaves some out. The sample records around 56,000 clones, 90% to 95% being singletons. The sequenced sample was PBMCs. Receptors originate from a human donor in good health. Some clones in this sample may be carry-over from other donors' samples. Each CDR3 is given with its conserved first and last residue. A D gene is named only where the DNA matches it firmly. Size is omitted from some rows. Given values are once, few, many or a class for expanded clones.

TRBD2,TRBV7-3,.,TRBJ2-5,CASSPNGREGLDF,TGTGCCAGCAGCCCCAATGGGCGGGAGGGCCTCGACTTC
.,TRBV5-8,.,TRBJ2-3,CASSRQLTDTQYF,TGTGCCAGCAGCAGACAGCTCACAGATACGCAGTATTTT
TRBD1,TRBV7-2,.,TRBJ1-3,CASSSDRGTGNTIYF,TGTGCCAGCAGCTCCGACAGGGGAACTGGAAACACCATATATTTT
TRBD2,TRBV7-2,.,TRBJ2-3,CASSLTSGGDTQYF,TGTGCCAGCAGCCTTACTAGCGGGGGGGATACGCAGTATTTT
TRBD2,TRBV10-1,.,TRBJ2-7,CASETPGTSGVYEQYF,TGCGCCAGTGAAACCCCTGGGACTAGCGGGGTTTACGAGCAGTACTTC
.,TRBV5-3,once,TRBJ1-2,CARSLAVGWGHGYTF,TGTGCCAGAAGCTTGGCCGTGGGCTGGGGGCATGGCTACACCTTC
.,TRBV11-2,.,TRBJ1-5,CASSLGISYNQPQHF,TGTGCCAGCAGCTTAGGAATATCCTACAATCAGCCCCAGCATTTT
TRBD1,TRBV5-1,.,TRBJ1-6,CASSPGQLNSPLHF,TGCGCCAGCAGCCCGGGACAGCTTAATTCACCCCTCCACTTT
.,TRBV7-9,.,TRBJ1-2,CASSLGGNYGYTF,TGTGCCAGCAGCTTAGGAGGGAACTATGGCTACACCTTC
.,TRBV7-7,.,TRBJ1-2,CASSSQGRYGYTF,TGTGCCAGCAGCTCACAGGGCCGCTATGGCTACACCTTC
TRBD2,TRBV5-1,.,TRBJ2-2,CASSPLSGTGELFF,TGCGCCAGCAGCCCCCTTAGCGGGACCGGGGAGCTGTTTTTT
TRBD2,TRBV5-1,.,TRBJ2-5,CASSDGTSGGYPAETQYF,TGCGCCAGCAGCGACGGGACTAGCGGGGGATACCCAGCAGAGACCCAGTACTTC
TRBD1,TRBV18,.,TRBJ2-2,CASSPQGQVTGELFF,TGTGCCAGCTCACCCCAGGGACAGGTCACCGGGGAGCTGTTTTTT
.,TRBV6-1,.,TRBJ1-5,CASSQGGGQPQHF,TGTGCCAGCAGCCAGGGAGGAGGTCAGCCCCAGCATTTT
TRBD2,TRBV29-1,.,TRBJ2-5,CSVGTSGKGTQYF,TGCAGCGTCGGGACTAGCGGGAAAGGGACCCAGTACTTC
.,TRBV7-9,.,TRBJ2-3,CASSPAGRDTQYF,TGTGCCAGCAGCCCTGCGGGTAGAGATACGCAGTATTTT
.,TRBV27,.,TRBJ2-7,CASSWESGYEQYF,TGTGCCAGCAGTTGGGAGTCCGGGTACGAGCAGTACTTC
.,TRBV29-1,.,TRBJ2-2,CSVRQLNTGELFF,TGCAGCGTCCGACAGCTGAACACCGGGGAGCTGTTTTTT
.,TRBV4-3,.,TRBJ2-1,CASSLAGLESGEQFF,TGCGCCAGCAGCCTAGCAGGACTGGAATCGGGTGAGCAGTTCTTC
.,TRBV18,.,TRBJ1-5,CASSPGLNSNQPQHF,TGTGCCAGCTCACCGGGACTTAATAGCAATCAGCCCCAGCATTTT
.,TRBV29-1,.,TRBJ2-3,CSVGRDSQVTDTQYF,TGCAGCGTTGGGCGGGACAGCCAGGTCACAGATACGCAGTATTTT
.,TRBV5-1,.,TRBJ2-5,CASSLGTVSGTQYF,TGCGCCAGCAGCTTGGGGACAGTCTCGGGGACCCAGTACTTC
TRBD2,TRBV7-2,.,TRBJ2-5,CASSLERGETQYF,TGTGCCAGCAGCTTAGAGCGGGGAGAGACCCAGTACTTC
TRBD1,TRBV7-2,.,TRBJ2-5,CASSLPGTGKTQYF,TGTGCCAGCAGCCTCCCTGGGACAGGGAAGACCCAGTACTTC
.,TRBV19,.,TRBJ1-5,CASSPIGQAGNQPQHF,TGTGCCAGTAGTCCCATCGGACAAGCTGGCAATCAGCCCCAGCATTTT
TRBD2,TRBV7-2,.,TRBJ2-1,CASSYRTGGLAGVHEQFF,TGTGCCAGCAGCTACCGAACCGGGGGGCTAGCGGGAGTCCATGAGCAGTTCTTC
TRBD1,TRBV7-9,.,TRBJ1-4,CASSLGQGLTPEKLFF,TGTGCCAGCAGCCTCGGACAGGGACTAACTCCTGAAAAACTGTTTTTT
TRBD2,TRBV7-9,.,TRBJ2-5,CASSLGLAGGETQYF,TGTGCCAGCAGCCTGGGACTAGCGGGGGGCGAGACCCAGTACTTC
.,TRBV18,.,TRBJ1-2,CASSPATGPNYGYTF,TGTGCCAGCTCACCAGCGACAGGACCGAACTATGGCTACACCTTC
TRBD2,TRBV5-1,.,TRBJ2-3,CASSNGLAGDTDTQYF,TGCGCCAGCAGTAATGGACTAGCGGGAGACACAGATACGCAGTATTTT
.,TRBV6-1,.,TRBJ1-5,CASSELGGYSNQPQHF,TGTGCCAGCAGTGAACTGGGGGGTTATAGCAATCAGCCCCAGCATTTT
TRBD1,TRBV7-2,once,TRBJ1-5,CASSRQGSQPQHF,TGTGCCAGCAGTCGACAGGGATCTCAGCCCCAGCATTTT
.,TRBV7-2,.,TRBJ1-2,CASSLRGGANYGYTF,TGTGCCAGCAGCCTACGGGGGGGAGCTAACTATGGCTACACCTTC
.,TRBV10-3,.,TRBJ2-1,CAISAPPAGATYNEQFF,TGTGCCATCAGTGCCCCGCCTGCGGGGGCGACGTACAATGAGCAGTTCTTC
.,TRBV6-5,once,TRBJ2-7,CASRTRTGIHEQYF,TGTGCCAGCAGAACCCGTACAGGAATCCACGAGCAGTACTTC
TRBD1,TRBV19,.,TRBJ2-2,CASSGTGWSPGELFF,TGTGCCAGTAGTGGGACAGGGTGGTCCCCCGGGGAGCTGTTTTTT
TRBD2,TRBV27,.,TRBJ2-7,CASSSVAGGPKEQYF,TGTGCCAGCAGTTCCGTAGCGGGGGGGCCGAAGGAGCAGTACTTC
.,TRBV4-2,.,TRBJ2-3,CASSPQASTDTQYF,TGTGCCAGCAGCCCCCAGGCTAGCACAGATACGCAGTATTTT
.,TRBV10-2,.,TRBJ2-7,CASSVGGSASYEQYF,TGCGCCAGCAGCGTGGGGGGTAGCGCATCCTACGAGCAGTACTTC
.,TRBV7-8,.,TRBJ2-1,CASSTRTVNEQFF,TGTGCCAGCAGCACCAGGACAGTCAATGAGCAGTTCTTC
TRBD2,TRBV11-2,once,TRBJ2-3,CASSLEGLASSTDTQYF,TGTGCCAGCAGCTTAGAAGGACTAGCGTCGAGCACAGATACGCAGTATTTT
TRBD1,TRBV2,.,TRBJ2-5,CASSGDRQTTTQYF,TGTGCCAGCAGCGGGGACAGGCAAACCACCACCCAGTACTTC
TRBD2,TRBV9,.,TRBJ2-1,CASSVVPSGDNEQFF,TGTGCCAGCAGCGTAGTGCCTAGCGGGGACAATGAGCAGTTCTTC
.,TRBV15,.,TRBJ1-4,CATSRDQAGGGKLFF,TGTGCCACCAGCAGAGATCAGGCGGGGGGAGGAAAACTGTTTTTT
TRBD1,TRBV5-6,.,TRBJ1-2,CASSLWAGGKGGYTF,TGTGCCAGCAGCTTGTGGGCAGGGGGCAAAGGTGGCTACACCTTC